This T cell receptor beta chain was obtained from a study of patients and donors after allogeneic stem cell transplantation. From the RT-PCR reads, TCRdb called clonotypes with MiXCR, one entry per CDR3 protein. The sample includes roughly 940,000 distinct CDR3 sequences, roughly 17% of them seen just once. Germline CDR1 SGHRS, CDR2 YFSETQ. The CDR3 has 15 residues. V was trimmed by 4 bases and J by 4 bases, leaving 14 bases between them. Sequences were obtained from blood, either unsorted or a sorted T cell fraction (not recorded which). The receptor's source is a human donor who was either an allogeneic HSCT recipient or a stem cell or donor lymphocyte infusion donor (not recorded which). It is not recorded whose cells these are; they may come from a transplant donor. V usage is TRBV5-1 and J usage is TRBJ1-4; D ambiguous. The CDR3 nucleotides read TGCGCCAGCAGCAGAGACCGGGCCGATAATGAAAAACTGTTTTTT. Protein sequence: CASSRDRADNEKLFF.